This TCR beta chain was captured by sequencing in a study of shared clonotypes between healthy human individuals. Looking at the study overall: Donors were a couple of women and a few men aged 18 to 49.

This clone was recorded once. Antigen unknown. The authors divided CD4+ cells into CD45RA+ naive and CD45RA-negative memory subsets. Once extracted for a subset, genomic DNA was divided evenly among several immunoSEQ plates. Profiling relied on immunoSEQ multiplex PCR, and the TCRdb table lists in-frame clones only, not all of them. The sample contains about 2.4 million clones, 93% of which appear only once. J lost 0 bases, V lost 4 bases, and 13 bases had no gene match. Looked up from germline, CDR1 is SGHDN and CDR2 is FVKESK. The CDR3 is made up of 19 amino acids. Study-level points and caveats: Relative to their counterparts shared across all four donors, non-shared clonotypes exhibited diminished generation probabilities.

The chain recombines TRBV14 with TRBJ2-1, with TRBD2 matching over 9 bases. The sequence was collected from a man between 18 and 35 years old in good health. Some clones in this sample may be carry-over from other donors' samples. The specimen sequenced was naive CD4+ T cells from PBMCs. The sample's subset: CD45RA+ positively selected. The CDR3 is CASSPPRGSGSRSYNEQFF. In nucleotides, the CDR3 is TGTGCCAGCAGCCCACCCCGAGGTAGCGGGAGTCGCTCCTACAATGAGCAGTTCTTC.